This TCR beta chain was sequenced for a study of blood T cells in healthy people across ages. Study-wide background: Template switching recovered approximately one barcoded beta molecule for every two T cells. Study results and caveats: Long-lived donors had more naive CD4+ cells and higher diversity than aged donors.

Combining a sample-barcoded 5' primer with a J-beta primer mix, a second PCR ran for roughly 7 to 12 cycles. MiXCR was run by TCRdb on the 5' RACE reads, yielding one entry per CDR3 protein. The sample comprises some 850,000 distinct CDR3 sequences, approximately 24% of which are singletons, and around 2.9% rests with the top ten. The CDR3 is made up of 14 amino acids. Germline loops: CDR1 SGHAT, CDR2 FQNNGV. The V gene lost 1 base and the J gene lost 3 bases, with 10 bases spanning the gap. Comments on this clonotype: As yet, its antigen is unknown.

This sample also belongs to another study, concerning T cells of mothers and their children.

The specimen sequenced was blood. The TCR comes from a boy younger than 18 in good health. V and J are TRBV11-2 and TRBJ2-7, with D unresolved. CDR3 amino acids: CASSLGVTLYEQYF. The CDR3 bases are TGTGCCAGCAGCTTAGGTGTCACCCTCTACGAGCAGTACTTC.